This T cell receptor beta chain was sequenced during a study of cytotoxic CD8 clonotypes in ibrutinib-treated CLL. Broader study findings: In comparison with age-matched healthy donors, baseline clonality was higher and tracked circulating CD8+ T-cell counts. Public clonotypes were seen rarely and were contracted or stable on treatment.

Germline CDR1 reads SGHDN; CDR2 reads FVKESK. The CDR3 covers 8 residues. With regard to this clone: The antigen remains undetermined.

The method was immunoSEQ multiplex PCR; TCRdb's version includes in-frame clones alone and lacks a portion of them. The profile shows about 97,000 clones, about 72% of them singletons. The rearrangement uses TRBV14 and TRBJ1-1; D call uncertain. Here the sequenced sample was PBMCs, taken after 12 months of ibrutinib treatment. This sequence originates from a human donor with chronic lymphocytic leukemia. The CDR3 DNA reads TGTGAGAACACTGAAGCTTTCTTT. Translation gives CENTEAFF.